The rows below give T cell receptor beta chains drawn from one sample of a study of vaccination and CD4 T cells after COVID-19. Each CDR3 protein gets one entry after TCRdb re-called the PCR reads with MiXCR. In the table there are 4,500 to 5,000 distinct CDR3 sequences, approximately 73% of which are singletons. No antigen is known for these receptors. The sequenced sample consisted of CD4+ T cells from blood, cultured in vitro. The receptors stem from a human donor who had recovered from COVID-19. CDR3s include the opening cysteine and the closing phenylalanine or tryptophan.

CSAVGYYEQYF,11,TRBV20-1,TRBJ2-7
CASRYSTGTIQSPEAFF,17,TRBV19,TRBJ1-1
CASSLGGGAETQYF,14,TRBV11-2,TRBJ2-5
CSAEQGYQETQYF,13,TRBV20-1,TRBJ2-5
CASRLGGIKETQYF,14,TRBV5-1,TRBJ2-5
CASSQVLGSNQPQHF,15,TRBV4-1,TRBJ1-5
CASSFGGLNTEAFF,14,TRBV7-3,TRBJ1-1
CASSYLQANYGYTF,14,TRBV6-5,TRBJ1-2
CASSPSGQDQAFF,13,TRBV7-9,TRBJ1-1
CASSPGTGVVETQYF,15,TRBV7-7,TRBJ2-5
CSARRRADSGNTIYF,15,TRBV20-1,TRBJ1-3
CASSQNQGPYGYTF,14,TRBV7-9,TRBJ1-2
CAISEGHQPQHF,12,TRBV10-3,TRBJ1-5
CASSLNPEETQYF,13,TRBV7-3,TRBJ2-5
CSAANDKPGELFF,13,TRBV20-1,TRBJ2-2
CSARGGLSYEQYF,13,TRBV20-1,TRBJ2-7
CASSLLLAGKSHEQFF,16,TRBV7-6,TRBJ2-1
CASRAAITFGEQFF,14,TRBV7-2,TRBJ2-1
CSARGGRTGPAPLHF,15,TRBV20-1,TRBJ1-6
CSARSPSGNTIYF,13,TRBV20-1,TRBJ1-3
CASSFRVGVRNEQYF,15,TRBV12-3/TRBV12-4,TRBJ2-7
CASSLLSHAAGYGYTF,16,TRBV11-2,TRBJ1-2
CASGPPFEGYTF,12,TRBV7-9,TRBJ1-2
CASSIGHGTNQPQHF,15,TRBV19,TRBJ1-5
CSATTGTSGIHVSETQYF,18,TRBV20-1,TRBJ2-5
CASSDPPAGEGRGAFF,16,TRBV6-4,TRBJ1-1
CASSEYGKGSGANVLTF,17,TRBV27,TRBJ2-6
CASSYYGNTEAFF,13,TRBV7-9,TRBJ1-1
CASSYGRESDEQYF,14,TRBV6-5,TRBJ2-7
CASSSETGELFF,12,TRBV5-4,TRBJ2-2
CSARGWGRLKAFF,13,TRBV20-1,TRBJ1-1
CASSLAGTGPQETQYF,16,TRBV11-2,TRBJ2-5
CASSFGGQGVEAFF,14,TRBV7-9,TRBJ1-1
CASSQTRGGETQYF,14,TRBV7-3,TRBJ2-5
CATSRDIRGGRNQPQHF,17,TRBV15,TRBJ1-5
CASSLASGSAYSYTF,15,TRBV5-5,TRBJ1-2
CATSRVPNEQYF,12,TRBV15,TRBJ2-7
CASSTSAGKTQYF,13,TRBV2,TRBJ2-5
CASSFKQGDGYTF,13,TRBV27,TRBJ1-2
CASSPGGDNQPQHF,14,TRBV27,TRBJ1-5
CSAIQGAYGYTF,12,TRBV20-1,TRBJ1-2
CASSHRGSDTQYF,13,TRBV6-1,TRBJ2-3
CSASTGLRLSYEQYF,15,TRBV20-1,TRBJ2-7
CASSLGGGQPQHF,13,TRBV4-1,TRBJ1-5
CSASGRDNRYSNQPQHF,17,TRBV20-1,TRBJ1-5
CASRTGGSYEQYF,13,TRBV6-1,TRBJ2-7
CASSGGAEETQYF,13,TRBV7-3,TRBJ2-5
CASSVGSVPYNEQFF,15,TRBV9,TRBJ2-1
CASSLGRRAFF,11,TRBV7-9,TRBJ1-1
CATSRKGIQPQHF,13,TRBV15,TRBJ1-5
CSARDGRQGANSPLHF,16,TRBV20-1,TRBJ1-6
CSARGDRNQPQHF,13,TRBV20-1,TRBJ1-5
CASSQPGRLPEAFF,14,TRBV4-1,TRBJ1-1